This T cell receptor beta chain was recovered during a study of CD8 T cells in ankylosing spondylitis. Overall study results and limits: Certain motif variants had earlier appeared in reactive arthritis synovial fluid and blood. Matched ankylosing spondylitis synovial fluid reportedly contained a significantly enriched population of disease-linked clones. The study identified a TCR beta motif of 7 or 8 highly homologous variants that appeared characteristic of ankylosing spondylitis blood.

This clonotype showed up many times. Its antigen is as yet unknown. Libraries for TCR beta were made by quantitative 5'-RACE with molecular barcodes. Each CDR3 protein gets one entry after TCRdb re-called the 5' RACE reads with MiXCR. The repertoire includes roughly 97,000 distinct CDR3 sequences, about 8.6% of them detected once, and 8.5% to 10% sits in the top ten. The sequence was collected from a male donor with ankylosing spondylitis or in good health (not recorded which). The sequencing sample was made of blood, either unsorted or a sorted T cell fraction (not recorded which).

The CDR3 loop is CSASTQGYNSPLHF. The CDR3 coding sequence is TGCAGTGCTAGTACCCAGGGCTATAATTCACCCCTCCACTTT. The chain recombines TRBV20-1 with TRBJ1-6; D possibly corresponds to TRBD1 (5 bases). V was trimmed by 3 bases and J by 3 bases, leaving 9 bases between them. Per the germline V gene, CDR1 is DFQATT and CDR2 is SNEGSKA (reference sequence). This CDR3 contains 14 residues.